These 25 T cell receptor beta chains came from one sample sequenced in a study of blood T cell repertoires in COVID-19. Clones were sequenced by immunoSEQ multiplex PCR, and TCRdb holds only the in-frame ones, with some missing. Among under 150,000 clones listed, 80% to 85% were seen once. Sequenced material: peripheral blood. All receptors come from a man aged 60-69 years with acute or convalescent COVID-19.

The rearrangement links TRBV28 to TRBJ2-7, with D possibly TRBD2 on 7 matching bases. Germline CDR1 is MDHEN and CDR2 is SYDVKM. Trimming stripped 10 bases from V and 4 bases from J, with 14 bases between. The CDR3 extends over 12 amino acids. CDR3 loop: CATGGAVYEQYF. The CDR3, as DNA: TGTGCCACTGGGGGGGCAGTTTACGAGCAGTACTTC.

The chain joins TRBV24-1 to TRBJ1-2, with D tentatively TRBD1 (6 bases). The CDR3 is 13 residues long. Trimming stripped 7 bases from V and 8 bases from J, with 16 bases between. Germline lookup yields CDR1 KGHDR and CDR2 SFDVKD. CDR3 sequence (DNA): TGTGCCACCAGCGAAGCGGGGGGCTGGGGCTACACCTTC. Residues: CATSEAGGWGYTF.

This clone came up once. The rearrangement links TRBV5-1 to TRBJ1-3; TRBD1 matches at 8 bases. The germline CDR1 and CDR2 sequences are SGHRS and YFSETQ. CDR3 length equals 16 residues. With 0 bases clipped from V and 3 bases from J, the junction kept 5 bases outside the gene matches. CDR3 nucleotides: TGCGCCAGCAGCTTGGACGACAGGGGCCTTGGAAACACCATATATTTT. Its translation: CASSLDDRGLGNTIYF. The full variable domain, completed using reference TRBV5-1 and TRBJ1-3, is KAGVTQTPRYLIKTRGQQVTLSCSPISGHRSVSWYQQTPGQGLQFLFEYFSETQRNKGNFPGRFSGRQFSNSRSEMNVSTLELGDSALYLCASSLDDRGLGNTIYFGEGSWLTVV.

This chain links TRBV20-1 with TRBJ1-2; D gene uncertain. The germline V gene has CDR1 DFQATT and CDR2 SNEGSKA (reference sequence). Trimming removed 3 bases at V and 7 bases at J, with 3 bases between. CDR3 length: 9 amino acids. The CDR3 DNA reads as TGCAGTGCTAGGAGTGGCTACACCTTC. Translating gives CSARSGYTF.

This clone occurred once. The V call is TRBV23-1, the J call TRBJ1-2; 10 bases align to TRBD1. TRBV23-1 is reported as an ORF; its role is uncertain. Trimming removed 9 bases from V and 5 bases from J; junction bases left unmatched: 15. The CDR3 runs to 16 residues. The CDR3 DNA follows: TGCGCCAGTAGACCCGTGACAGGGGGCGCCTATTATGGCTACACCTTC. This translates into CASRPVTGGAYYGYTF.

The chain uses TRBV7-9 and TRBJ2-3; 7 nucleotides align to TRBD2. The CDR3 contains 15 residues. V lost 5 bases and J lost 4; bases outside the gene matches: 9. Per the germline V gene, CDR1 is SEHNR and CDR2 is FQNEAQ (reference sequence). The CDR3 sequence is CASSRTGTTPDTQYF. CDR3 bases: TGTGCCAGCAGCCGTACCGGGACTACCCCAGATACGCAGTATTTT.

This rearrangement joins TRBV11-2 to TRBJ2-7; D gene uncertain. The germline V gene has CDR1 SGHAT and CDR2 FQNNGV. V dropped 5 bases and J dropped 2 bases, with 13 bases sitting between them. CDR3 length: 14 amino acids. The CDR3 DNA follows: TGTGCCAGCAGCCAGAGCTCCGGAGCCTACGAGCAGTACTTC. Translated: CASSQSSGAYEQYF.

The chain couples TRBV27 to TRBJ2-7; 7 bases map to TRBD2. Germline CDR1 MNHEY, CDR2 SMNVEV (reference sequence). V shed 4 bases and J 5 bases; nucleotides not matched to a gene: 8. The CDR3 is 14 amino acids. The DNA of the CDR3 is TGTGCCAGCAGTTGGGGGGGGATAGGAGACGAGCAGTACTTC. The encoded protein is CASSWGGIGDEQYF.

This clone was seen only once. The chain couples TRBV6-5 to TRBJ1-6, with TRBD1 matching over 7 bases. Trimming removed 6 bases from V and 6 bases from J; junction bases left unmatched: 8. The germline CDR1 and CDR2 sequences are MNHEY and SVGAGI. This CDR3 contains 15 residues. This chain's CDR3 is CASRPPGQFNSPLHF. For the CDR3, the DNA is TGTGCCAGCAGACCCCCGGGACAGTTTAATTCACCCCTCCACTTT.

The chain uses TRBV9 and TRBJ1-4; 8 nucleotides match TRBD1. V trimming: 3 bases; J trimming: 3 bases; junction bases outside the gene matches: 4. CDR3 length equals 15 residues. The germline V gene encodes CDR1 SGDLS and CDR2 YYNGEE. The CDR3 spells CASSGRTGPNEKLFF. CDR3 DNA: TGTGCCAGCAGCGGCCGGACAGGGCCTAATGAAAAACTGTTTTTT. Using reference TRBV9 and TRBJ1-4 for the parts outside the CDR3, the full variable domain is DSGVTQTPKHLITATGQRVTLRCSPRSGDLSVYWYQQSLDQGLQFLIQYYNGEERAKGNILERFSAQQFPDLHSELNLSSLELGDSALYFCASSGRTGPNEKLFFGSGTQLSVL.

The chain links TRBV5-1 to TRBJ2-2, with D possibly matching TRBD2 (5 bases). Trimming removed 3 bases from V and 4 bases from J, with 13 bases in between. CDR3 length: 15 amino acids. CDR1 is SGHRS and CDR2 is YFSETQ in the germline V gene. This CDR3 reads CASSSFGELTGELFF. CDR3 nucleotide sequence: TGCGCCAGCAGCTCCTTTGGGGAGCTCACCGGGGAGCTGTTTTTT.

The count of this clone is one. The genes are TRBV5-4 and TRBJ1-2, with D uncertain. The CDR3 consists of 12 residues. V lost 3 bases and J 8 bases, leaving 11 bases between the germline ends. Germline CDR1 SGHNT, CDR2 YYREEE (reference sequence). The DNA for the CDR3 is TGTGCCAGCAGCTCTCAGTTGCGGGGCTACACCTTC. It encodes CASSSQLRGYTF.

J is TRBJ2-7 and V is TRBV3-1 (or the pseudogene TRBV3-2), with TRBD2 identical over 8 bases. The CDR3 covers 15 residues. Unmatched junction bases numbered 5, after V lost 1 base and J lost 3 bases. Per the germline V gene, CDR1 is LGHDT and CDR2 is YNNKEL (reference sequence). The chain's CDR3 is CASSQAPGLVYEQYF. The CDR3 nucleotides read TGTGCCAGCAGCCAAGCCCCGGGACTAGTCTACGAGCAGTACTTC.

The rearrangement uses TRBV5-6 and TRBJ1-2, with TRBD1 as a possible D gene (6 bases). The CDR3 totals 13 residues. The V gene's germline CDR1 is SGHDT and CDR2 YYEEEE. V was clipped by 0 bases and J by 5 bases, with 8 bases between them. The DNA for the CDR3 is TGTGCCAGCAGCTTGGACCAGGGGTATGGCTACACCTTC. Its protein product is CASSLDQGYGYTF.

V gene TRBV12-5 combines with J gene TRBJ2-3, with 7 bases matching TRBD2. CDR3 length equals 17 residues. The ends lost 0 bases at V and 2 bases at J; junction bases unmatched: 8. From germline, CDR1 is LGHNT and CDR2 FRNRAP. CDR3 bases: TGTGCTAGTGGTTTGGTATCCGGGAGGAGCTACACAGATACGCAGTATTTT. Translation gives CASGLVSGRSYTDTQYF.

This chain connects TRBV7-9 to TRBJ1-5; 7 nucleotides match TRBD1. Germline V gene sequence: CDR1 SEHNR, CDR2 FQNEAQ (reference sequence). This CDR3 contains 14 residues. V lost 5 bases, J lost 7 bases, and 8 bases stayed unmatched. The CDR3 here is CASSGAGGNQPQHF. CDR3 sequence (DNA): TGTGCCAGCAGCGGGGCAGGGGGTAACCAGCCCCAGCATTTT.

This chain uses TRBV9 with TRBJ2-7; TRBD2 might be the D (6 bases). Germline assignment: CDR1 SGDLS and CDR2 YYNGEE. V lost 2 bases and J 0 bases, leaving 12 bases between the germline ends. This CDR3 region has 15 residues. The CDR3 nucleotides are TGTGCCAGCAGCGTCCTCTGGGACTCCTCCTACGAGCAGTACTTC. Its translation: CASSVLWDSSYEQYF.

This clone was detected only a few times. V usage is TRBV27 and J usage is TRBJ1-6, with no clear D. There are 16 residues in the CDR3. V lost 0 bases to trimming and J lost 6 bases, with 12 bases between them. The germline V gene encodes CDR1 MNHEY and CDR2 SMNVEV (reference sequence). This CDR3 is CASSLSRDFGNSPLHF. The CDR3 region has the DNA TGTGCCAGCAGTTTATCGAGGGATTTCGGTAATTCACCCCTCCACTTT.

V gene TRBV5-1 combines with J gene TRBJ1-1; no reliable D call. V was cut by 0 bases and J by 11 bases, with 14 bases left in between. The CDR3 has 13 residues. The germline gives CDR1 SGHRS, CDR2 YFSETQ. Here the CDR3 reads CASSLEAFTEAFF. DNA of the CDR3: TGCGCCAGCAGCTTGGAGGCCTTTACGGAGGCTTTCTTT.

This rearrangement joins TRBV29-1 to TRBJ2-7; 11 bases are shared with TRBD1. The V gene end was trimmed by 3 bases and the J gene end by 5 bases; junction bases not matched to a gene: 6. Germline V CDR1 and CDR2: SQVTM, ANQGSEA. The CDR3 totals 14 residues. In nucleotides, the CDR3 is TGCAGCGTTGATTGGGACAGGGGGTCCGACGAGCAGTACTTC. Protein: CSVDWDRGSDEQYF.

The genes are TRBV5-1 and TRBJ1-3, with D possibly being TRBD1 (5 bases). The germline gives CDR1 SGHRS, CDR2 YFSETQ. The CDR3 totals 15 residues. Trimming took off 4 bases at V and 0 bases at J, with 11 bases between the two ends. For the CDR3, the DNA is TGCGCCAGCAGCCGGACACAAACCTCTGGAAACACCATATATTTT. It yields the protein CASSRTQTSGNTIYF.

The chain employs TRBV5-1 and TRBJ2-7, with 10 bases aligning to TRBD2. The CDR3 consists of 14 residues. From germline, CDR1 is SGHRS and CDR2 YFSETQ. V was clipped by 1 base and J by 2 bases; unmatched bases: 0. The CDR3 coding sequence is TGCGCCAGCAGCTTGAGCGGGAGGGCCTACGAGCAGTACTTC. This encodes CASSLSGRAYEQYF.

This sequence joins TRBV7-9 and TRBJ1-2; D gene unclear. The CDR3 is made up of 14 amino acids. V was shortened by 1 base and J by 2 bases, with 8 bases between the two germline ends. CDR1 is SEHNR, CDR2 FQNEAQ, per germline (reference sequence). The CDR3 reads CASSLVAENYGYTF. The CDR3 DNA reads TGTGCCAGCAGCTTAGTGGCAGAAAACTATGGCTACACCTTC.

V usage is TRBV19 and J usage is TRBJ2-2; TRBD2 matches at 7 bases. Germline values: CDR1 LNHDA, CDR2 SQIVND (reference sequence). J lost 5 bases, V lost 6 bases, and 6 bases had no gene match. CDR3 size: 14 residues. This chain's CDR3 is CASRSGTNTGELFF. The CDR3 DNA is TGTGCCAGTAGATCCGGGACTAATACCGGGGAGCTGTTTTTT.

This clone is deemed medium-sized. V usage is TRBV6-1 and J usage is TRBJ2-7; D is unclear. The CDR3 is made up of 14 amino acids. The germline gives CDR1 MNHNS, CDR2 SASEGT. V lost 2 bases and J lost 2, with 10 bases in between. Here the CDR3 reads CASSERAIAYEQYF. The DNA for the CDR3 is TGTGCCAGCAGTGAAAGAGCTATAGCCTACGAGCAGTACTTC.